Reported below is one TCR beta chain. Antigen: not known. The PCR employed 60 Vbeta primers together with 13 Jbeta primers. The protocol was immunoSEQ multiplex PCR, while the TCRdb copy is restricted to in-frame clones and leaves out a portion. Among roughly 200,000 clones, 70% to 80% were seen once, and the ten largest hold over 1.5%. These data belong to a study of cytomegalovirus exposure and HLA in healthy donors. Study-level findings and limits: Follow-up analysis seemed to connect common viral pathogens with several of the most significant clusters identified. Reportedly, HLA-A and HLA-B alleles of most subjects were accurately predicted from TCR beta.

Per germline, CDR1 MNHNS and CDR2 SASEGT. V was trimmed by 0 bases and J by 5 bases, leaving 13 bases between them. The CDR3 spans 15 residues. The sequenced material came from PBMCs. The receptor was isolated from a girl aged 5 to 17 in good health and CMV-seropositive. This chain joins TRBV6-1 and TRBJ2-5, with TRBD1 as a possible D gene (5 bases). CDR3 protein: CASSEAQGLGETQYF. Written as DNA, the CDR3 is TGTGCCAGCAGTGAAGCGCAGGGCCTTGGGGAGACCCAGTACTTC.